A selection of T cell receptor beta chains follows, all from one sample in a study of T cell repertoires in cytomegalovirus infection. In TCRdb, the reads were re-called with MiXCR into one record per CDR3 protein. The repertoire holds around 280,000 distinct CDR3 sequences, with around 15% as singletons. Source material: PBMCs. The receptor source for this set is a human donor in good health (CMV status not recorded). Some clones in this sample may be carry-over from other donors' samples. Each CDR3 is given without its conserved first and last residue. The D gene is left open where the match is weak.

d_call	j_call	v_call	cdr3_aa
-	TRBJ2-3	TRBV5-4	ASFSRQHSNTDTQY
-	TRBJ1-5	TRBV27	ASSFNRANQPQH
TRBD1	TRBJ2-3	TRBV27	ARSLNPTGSTDTQY
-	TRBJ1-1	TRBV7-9	ASSPSGAGTEAF
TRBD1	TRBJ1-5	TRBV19	ASSIPTGTGKFSGNQPQH
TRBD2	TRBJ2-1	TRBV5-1	ASRLAGIPINEQF
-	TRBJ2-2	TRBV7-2	ASSRTGPGELF
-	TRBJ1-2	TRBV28	ASSFDNYGYT
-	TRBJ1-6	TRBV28	ASRRSGESPLH
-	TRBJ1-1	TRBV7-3	ASSLEGDIEGGTEAF
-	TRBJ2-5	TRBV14	ASSLRRGFQETQY
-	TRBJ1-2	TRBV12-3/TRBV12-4	ASRGTAYGYT
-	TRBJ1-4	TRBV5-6	ASRAFLGGANEKLF
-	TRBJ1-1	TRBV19	ASLDSMNTEAF
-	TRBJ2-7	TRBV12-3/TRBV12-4	ASSAGTNEQY
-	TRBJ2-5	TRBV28	ASSFSGLAETQY
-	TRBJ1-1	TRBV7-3	ASSRGISTEAF
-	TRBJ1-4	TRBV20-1	SARVQGFTNEKLF
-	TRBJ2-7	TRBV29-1	SVWGSSYEQY
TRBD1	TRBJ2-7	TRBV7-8	ASSSPDRATYEQY
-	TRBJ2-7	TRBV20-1	SAPRQAQSYEQY
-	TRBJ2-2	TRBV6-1	ASSRDRWGVVF
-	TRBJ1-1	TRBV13	ASSSPPPWDTEAF
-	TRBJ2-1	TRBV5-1	ASSLSVALGNEQF
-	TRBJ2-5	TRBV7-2	ASTYRGPGETQY